What follows is one T cell receptor beta chain and its context. PCR involved 60 Vbeta and 13 Jbeta primers. As originally analysed: Later, 65 million to 90 million unique TCR beta chains were counted in an analysis, and roughly 11 million of them were shared. The data were produced by immunoSEQ multiplex PCR, yet TCRdb's version contains in-frame clones alone and is incomplete. D and trimming were read from the DNA, whereas the V and J calls and clone size are those reported in that table. The sample has 120,000 or so clones, around 82% seen once. The data are from a study of cytomegalovirus exposure and HLA in healthy donors. Sequenced: PBMCs. The receptor was isolated from a female donor in good health and CMV-seronegative.

DNA of the CDR3: TGTGCCAGCAGCTTATTACAGGGGGGCGAGCAGTACTTC. The encoded protein is CASSLLQGGEQYF. This chain links TRBV7-3 with TRBJ2-7; 8 bases align to TRBD1. The germline V gene encodes CDR1 SGHTA and CDR2 FQGTGA. The CDR3 length is 13 residues. J gave up 6 bases and V 2 bases, and 3 bases lay outside the gene matches.